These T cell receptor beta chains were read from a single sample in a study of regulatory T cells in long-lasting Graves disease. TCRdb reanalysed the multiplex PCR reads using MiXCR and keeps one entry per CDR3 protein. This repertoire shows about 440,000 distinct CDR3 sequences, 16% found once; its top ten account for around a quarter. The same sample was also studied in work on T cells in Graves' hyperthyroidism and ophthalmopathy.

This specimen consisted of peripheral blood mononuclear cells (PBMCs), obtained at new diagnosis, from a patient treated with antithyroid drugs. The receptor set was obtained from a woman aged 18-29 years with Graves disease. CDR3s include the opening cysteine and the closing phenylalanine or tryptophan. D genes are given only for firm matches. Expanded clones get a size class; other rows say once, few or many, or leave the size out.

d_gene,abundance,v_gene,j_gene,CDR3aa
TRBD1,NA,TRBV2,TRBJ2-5,CASRDRGPETQYF
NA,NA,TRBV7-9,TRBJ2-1,CASSFPGTPKYNEQFF
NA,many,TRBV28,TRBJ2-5,CASNAPGTQETQYF
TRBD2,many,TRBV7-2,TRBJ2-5,CASSFRTSGRKETQYF
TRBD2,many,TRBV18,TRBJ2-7,CASSPTREGREQYF
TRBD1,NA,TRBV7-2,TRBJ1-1,CASSLKGQGRAFF
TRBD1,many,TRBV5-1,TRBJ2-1,CASSLVGTGRGYNEQFF
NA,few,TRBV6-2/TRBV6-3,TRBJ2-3,CASSGIISDTQYF
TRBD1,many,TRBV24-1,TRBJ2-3,CATSDRDRITDTQYF
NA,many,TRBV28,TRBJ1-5,CASSLYQYYSNQPQHF
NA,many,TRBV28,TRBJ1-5,CASSPHVGDYSNQPQHF
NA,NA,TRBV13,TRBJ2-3,CASSLGGAGFDTQYF
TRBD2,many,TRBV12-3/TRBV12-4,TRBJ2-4,CASRGGTKNIQYF
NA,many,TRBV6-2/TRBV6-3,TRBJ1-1,CASSSPLTGFNTEAFF
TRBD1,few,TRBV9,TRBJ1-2,CASSAGQPYGYTF
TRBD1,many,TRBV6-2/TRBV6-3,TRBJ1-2,CASIATTGYWSNYGYTF
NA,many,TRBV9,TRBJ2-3,CASSVTSTDTQYF
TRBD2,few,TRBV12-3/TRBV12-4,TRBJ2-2,CASSSQGTSTGELFF
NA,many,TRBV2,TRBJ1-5,CASSENGPEPQHF
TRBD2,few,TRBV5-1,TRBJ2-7,CASSNGGGTEQYF
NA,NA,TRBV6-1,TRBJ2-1,CASSEVDRGLSYNEQSF
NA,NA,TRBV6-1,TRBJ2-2,CASSVTWSIGELFF